The source of this T cell receptor (beta chain) is a study of blood T cell repertoires in COVID-19. The protocol was immunoSEQ multiplex PCR, while the TCRdb copy is restricted to in-frame clones and leaves out a portion. The sample yields 100,000 or so clones, 78% seen once. The germline gives CDR1 MNHEY, CDR2 SMNVEV (reference sequence). The CDR3 has 21 amino acids. With V trimmed by 3 bases and J by 4 bases, 21 bases remained unmatched. This TCR derives from a man aged 60-69 years with active or convalescent COVID-19. This sequence joins TRBV27 and TRBJ2-6; 7 bases agree with TRBD1. Sequencing was performed on peripheral blood. DNA of the CDR3: TGTGCCAGCAGTTTGTCCCGACCGACAAGAGGGGGCGCGAGGGGGGCCAACGTCCTGACTTTC. Its translation is CASSLSRPTRGGARGANVLTF.